This TCR beta chain stems from a study of T cell repertoires in cytomegalovirus infection. For the study at large: Indications of both CMV infection and matching HLA type were provided by public TCR beta signatures. Findings of the study overall: CMV carriers with the relevant HLA were identified by cumulative public TCR beta family frequency.

Only a few counts were recorded for this clonotype. Its antigen is as yet unknown. Germline lookup yields CDR1 MNHEY and CDR2 SVGEGT. Trimming took 2 bases from V and 5 from J, leaving 10 bases between them. The CDR3 has 13 residues. TCRdb itself ran the reads through MiXCR, one entry per CDR3 protein. Of roughly 920,000 distinct CDR3 sequences listed, approximately 31% are singletons. This chain connects TRBV6-2 or TRBV6-3 to TRBJ2-7; D may match TRBD1 or TRBD2 (6 bases each). The clonotype was recovered from a human donor in good health (CMV status not recorded). Some clones in this sample may be carry-over from other donors' samples. The input for sequencing was cultured CD8+ T cells from PBMCs, taken from culture after CMV antigen stimulation. The CDR3 protein is CASSYGGLNEQYV. In DNA, the CDR3 is TGTGCCAGCAGTTACGGGGGGCTGAACGAGCAGTACGTC.